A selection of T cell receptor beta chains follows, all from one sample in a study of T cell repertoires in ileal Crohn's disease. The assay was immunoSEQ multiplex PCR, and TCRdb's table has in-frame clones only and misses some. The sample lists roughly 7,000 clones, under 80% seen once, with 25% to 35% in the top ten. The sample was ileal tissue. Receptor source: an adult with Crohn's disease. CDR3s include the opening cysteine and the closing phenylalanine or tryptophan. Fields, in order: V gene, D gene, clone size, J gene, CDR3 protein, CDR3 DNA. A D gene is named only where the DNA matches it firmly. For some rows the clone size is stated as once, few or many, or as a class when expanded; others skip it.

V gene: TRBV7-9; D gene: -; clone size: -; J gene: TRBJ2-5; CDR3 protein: CASSFGPGVGETQYF; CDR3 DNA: TGTGCCAGCAGCTTTGGACCGGGGGTAGGAGAGACCCAGTACTTC
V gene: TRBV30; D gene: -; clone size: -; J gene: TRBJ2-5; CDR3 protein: CAWTRGRETQYF; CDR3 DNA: TGTGCCTGGACCAGGGGTCGGGAGACCCAGTACTTC
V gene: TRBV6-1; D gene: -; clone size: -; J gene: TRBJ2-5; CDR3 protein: CASRPWGADETQYF; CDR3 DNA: TGTGCCAGCAGACCTTGGGGGGCGGATGAGACCCAGTACTTC
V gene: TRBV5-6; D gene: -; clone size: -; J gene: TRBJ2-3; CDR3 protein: CASSSGGQDTQYF; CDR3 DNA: TGTGCCAGCAGCTCCGGGGGCCAAGATACGCAGTATTTT
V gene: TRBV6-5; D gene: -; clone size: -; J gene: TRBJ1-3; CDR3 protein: CASRGTAGNTIYF; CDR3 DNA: TGTGCCAGCAGGGGGACCGCTGGAAACACCATATATTTT
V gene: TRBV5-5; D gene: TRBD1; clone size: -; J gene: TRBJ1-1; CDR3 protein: CASSVLAGQPNTEAFF; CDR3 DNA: TGTGCCAGCAGTGTACTAGCGGGACAGCCGAACACTGAAGCTTTCTTT
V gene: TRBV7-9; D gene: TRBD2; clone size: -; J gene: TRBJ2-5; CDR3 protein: CASSHGLAGSQETQYF; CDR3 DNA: TGTGCCAGCAGCCACGGACTAGCGGGTTCCCAAGAGACCCAGTACTTC
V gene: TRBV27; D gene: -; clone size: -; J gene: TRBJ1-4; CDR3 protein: CASSLNGYNEKLFF; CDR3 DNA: TGTGCCAGCAGTTTAAACGGATATAATGAAAAACTGTTTTTT
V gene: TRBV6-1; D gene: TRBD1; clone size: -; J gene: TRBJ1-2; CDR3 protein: CASSEGTGGASYYGYTF; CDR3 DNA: TGTGCCAGCAGTGAAGGAACAGGGGGCGCTTCCTACTATGGCTACACCTTC
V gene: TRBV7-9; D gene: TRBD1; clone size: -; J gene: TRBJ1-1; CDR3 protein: CASSPDRGRRAFF; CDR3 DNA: TGTGCCAGCAGCCCAGACAGGGGGCGAAGGGCTTTCTTT
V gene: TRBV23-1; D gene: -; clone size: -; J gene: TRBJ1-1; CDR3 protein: CASSQTENSVPEAFF; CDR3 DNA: TGCGCCAGCAGCCAGACAGAGAACAGTGTCCCTGAAGCTTTCTTT
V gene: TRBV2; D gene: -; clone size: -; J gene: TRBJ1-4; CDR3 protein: CASSENQGLNEKLFF; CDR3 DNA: TGTGCCAGCAGTGAAAATCAGGGTCTTAATGAAAAACTGTTTTTT
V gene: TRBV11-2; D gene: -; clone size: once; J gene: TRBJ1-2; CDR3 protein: CASSSSGNYGYTF; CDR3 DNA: TGTGCCAGCAGCTCCTCAGGGAACTATGGCTACACCTTC
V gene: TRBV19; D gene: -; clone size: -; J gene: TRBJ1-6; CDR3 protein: CASSIDRRQVSPLHF; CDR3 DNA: TGTGCCAGTAGTATAGATCGGAGACAGGTATCGCCCCTCCACTTT
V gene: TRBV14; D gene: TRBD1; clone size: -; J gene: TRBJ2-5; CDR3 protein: CASSQKTGVGETQYF; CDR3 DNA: TGTGCCAGCAGCCAAAAGACAGGGGTGGGAGAGACCCAGTACTTC
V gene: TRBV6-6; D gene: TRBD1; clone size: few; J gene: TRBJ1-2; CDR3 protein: CASSRDRAVGYTF; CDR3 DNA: TGTGCCAGCAGCCGGGACAGGGCAGTAGGCTACACCTTC
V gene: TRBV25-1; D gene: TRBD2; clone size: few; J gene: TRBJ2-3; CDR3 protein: CASSELGSGGATDTQYF; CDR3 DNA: TGTGCCAGCAGTGAATTAGGGAGCGGGGGGGCCACAGATACGCAGTATTTT
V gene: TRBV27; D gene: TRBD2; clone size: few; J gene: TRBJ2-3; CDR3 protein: CASSLLLADTDTQYF; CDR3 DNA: TGTGCCAGCAGTTTATTGCTAGCGGACACAGATACGCAGTATTTT
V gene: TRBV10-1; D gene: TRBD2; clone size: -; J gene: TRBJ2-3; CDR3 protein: CASSDWAGGTQYF; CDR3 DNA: TGCGCCAGCAGTGACTGGGCGGGGGGGACGCAGTATTTT
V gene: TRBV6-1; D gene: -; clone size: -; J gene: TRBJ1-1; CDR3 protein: CARILSTLKAFF; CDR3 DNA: TGTGCCAGGATTCTTAGTACACTGAAAGCTTTCTTT
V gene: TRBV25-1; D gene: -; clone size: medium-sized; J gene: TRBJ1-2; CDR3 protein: CASSEWRGGYTF; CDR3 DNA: TGTGCCAGCAGTGAATGGAGAGGTGGCTACACCTTC
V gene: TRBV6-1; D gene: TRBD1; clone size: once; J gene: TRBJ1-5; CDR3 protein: CASSVQGSNQPQHF; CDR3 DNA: TGTGCCAGCAGTGTACAGGGGAGCAATCAGCCCCAGCATTTT
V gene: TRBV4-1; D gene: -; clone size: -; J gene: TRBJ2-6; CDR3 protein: CASSYPGTLPSGANVLTF; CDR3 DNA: TGCGCCAGCAGCTACCCCGGGACACTGCCCTCTGGGGCCAACGTCCTGACTTTC
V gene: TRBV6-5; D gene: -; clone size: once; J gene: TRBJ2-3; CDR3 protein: CASRFSDTQYF; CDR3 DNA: TGTGCCAGCAGATTTTCAGATACGCAGTATTTT
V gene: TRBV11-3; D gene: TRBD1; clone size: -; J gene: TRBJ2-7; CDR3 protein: CASSPRTGPSEQYF; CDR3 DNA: TGTGCCAGCAGCCCCCGGACAGGGCCGAGCGAGCAGTACTTC
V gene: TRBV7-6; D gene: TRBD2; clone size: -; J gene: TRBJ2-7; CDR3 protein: CASSSQSGGNYEQYF; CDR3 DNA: TGTGCCAGCAGCTCCCAGAGCGGGGGGAACTACGAGCAGTACTTC
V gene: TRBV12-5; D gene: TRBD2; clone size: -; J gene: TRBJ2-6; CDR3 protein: CASGLFSGGWTSGSGPGANVLTF; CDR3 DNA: TGTGCTAGTGGTTTGTTCTCAGGGGGGTGGACTAGCGGGAGTGGGCCTGGGGCCAACGTCCTGACTTTC
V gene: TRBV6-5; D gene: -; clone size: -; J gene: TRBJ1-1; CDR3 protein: CASSYKGDKAFF; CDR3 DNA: TGTGCCAGCAGTTATAAGGGGGATAAGGCTTTCTTT
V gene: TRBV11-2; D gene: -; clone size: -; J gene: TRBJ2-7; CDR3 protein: CASSPFHEQYF; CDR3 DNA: TGTGCCAGCAGCCCATTCCACGAGCAGTACTTC
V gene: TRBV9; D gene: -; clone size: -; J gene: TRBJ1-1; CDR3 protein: CASSVVGVGGGTEAFF; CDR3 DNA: TGTGCCAGCAGCGTAGTAGGGGTAGGGGGTGGCACTGAAGCTTTCTTT
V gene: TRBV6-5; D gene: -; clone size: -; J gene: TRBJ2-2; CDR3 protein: CASRSGRTGELFF; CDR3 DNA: TGTGCCAGCAGGAGTGGGCGCACCGGGGAGCTGTTTTTT
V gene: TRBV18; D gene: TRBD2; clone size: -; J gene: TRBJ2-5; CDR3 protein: CASSPGLAGAKETQYF; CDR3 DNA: TGTGCCAGCTCCCCGGGACTAGCGGGGGCCAAAGAGACCCAGTACTTC
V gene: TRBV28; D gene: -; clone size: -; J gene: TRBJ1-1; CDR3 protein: CASSSPRGGFTEAFF; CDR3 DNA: TGTGCCAGCAGTTCGCCCCGAGGGGGTTTCACTGAAGCTTTCTTT
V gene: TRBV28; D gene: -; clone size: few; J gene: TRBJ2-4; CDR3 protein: CASSFTDRAKNIQYF; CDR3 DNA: TGTGCCAGCAGTTTCACGGACCGGGCCAAAAACATTCAGTACTTC
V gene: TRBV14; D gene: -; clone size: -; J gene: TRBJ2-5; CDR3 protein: CASSLQGWGQETQYF; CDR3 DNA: TGTGCCAGCAGTCTACAGGGTTGGGGGCAAGAGACCCAGTACTTC
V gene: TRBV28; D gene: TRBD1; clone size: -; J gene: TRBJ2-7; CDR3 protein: CASSRPGQGAGEQYF; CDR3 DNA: TGTGCCAGCAGTCGACCGGGACAGGGGGCGGGTGAGCAGTACTTC
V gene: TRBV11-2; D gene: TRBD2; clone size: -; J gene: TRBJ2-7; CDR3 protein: CASVYLAGGRGEQYF; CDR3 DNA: TGTGCCAGCGTTTACTTAGCGGGAGGGCGAGGCGAGCAGTACTTC
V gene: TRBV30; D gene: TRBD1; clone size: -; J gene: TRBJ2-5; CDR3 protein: CAWSVPAGGGKTQYF; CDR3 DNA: TGTGCCTGGAGTGTACCGGCAGGGGGCGGAAAGACCCAGTACTTC
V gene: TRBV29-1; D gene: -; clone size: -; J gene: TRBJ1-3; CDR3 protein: CSVGQSSGNTIYF; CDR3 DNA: TGCAGCGTTGGACAGTCCTCTGGAAACACCATATATTTT
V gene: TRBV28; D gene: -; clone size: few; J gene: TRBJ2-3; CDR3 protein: CASSLSEVDTQYF; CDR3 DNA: TGTGCCAGCAGTTTATCGGAGGTAGATACGCAGTATTTT
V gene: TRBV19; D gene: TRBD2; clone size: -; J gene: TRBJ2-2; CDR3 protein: CASSQDGAGFFNTGELFF; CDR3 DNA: TGTGCCAGTAGCCAGGACGGAGCGGGGTTCTTTAACACCGGGGAGCTGTTTTTT
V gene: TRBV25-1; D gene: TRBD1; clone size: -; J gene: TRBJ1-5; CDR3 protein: CASSGITGGGLQPQHF; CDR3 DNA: TGTGCCAGCAGTGGCATAACAGGGGGCGGGTTACAGCCCCAGCATTTT
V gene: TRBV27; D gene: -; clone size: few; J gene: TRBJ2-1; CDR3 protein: CASSRQTYNEQFF; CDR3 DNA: TGTGCCAGCAGTCGCCAGACTTACAATGAGCAGTTCTTC
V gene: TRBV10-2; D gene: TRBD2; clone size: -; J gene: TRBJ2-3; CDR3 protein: CASSRGLAGGPSDTQYF; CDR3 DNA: TGCGCCAGCAGTAGGGGACTAGCGGGAGGGCCATCTGATACGCAGTATTTT
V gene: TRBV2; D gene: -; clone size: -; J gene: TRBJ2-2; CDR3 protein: CASSSVGVGGDTGELFF; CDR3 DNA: TGTGCCAGCAGTAGCGTGGGGGTTGGGGGTGACACCGGGGAGCTGTTTTTT
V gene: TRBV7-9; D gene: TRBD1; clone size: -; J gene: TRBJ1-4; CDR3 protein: CASSLGTGEVEKLFF; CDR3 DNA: TGTGCCAGCAGCTTAGGCACAGGGGAGGTTGAAAAACTGTTTTTT
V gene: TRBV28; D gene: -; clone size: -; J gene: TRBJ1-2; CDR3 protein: CASRIQGEAYGYTF; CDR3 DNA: TGTGCCAGCAGGATACAGGGAGAAGCCTATGGCTACACCTTC
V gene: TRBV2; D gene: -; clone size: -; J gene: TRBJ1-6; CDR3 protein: CASGGSSYNSPLHF; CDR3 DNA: TGTGCCAGCGGGGGAAGCTCCTATAATTCACCCCTCCACTTT
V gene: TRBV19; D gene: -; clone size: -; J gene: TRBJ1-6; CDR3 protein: CASSDRGGNSPLHF; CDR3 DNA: TGTGCCAGTAGTGACCGGGGGGGTAATTCACCCCTCCACTTT
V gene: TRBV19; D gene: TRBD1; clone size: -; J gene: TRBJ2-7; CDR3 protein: CASSETGGSAYEQYF; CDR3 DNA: TGTGCCAGTAGTGAGACAGGGGGATCTGCGTACGAGCAGTACTTC
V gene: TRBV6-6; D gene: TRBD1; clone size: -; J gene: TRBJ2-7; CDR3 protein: CASSGQGVSSYEQYF; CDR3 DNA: TGTGCCAGCAGTGGACAGGGGGTAAGCTCCTACGAGCAGTACTTC
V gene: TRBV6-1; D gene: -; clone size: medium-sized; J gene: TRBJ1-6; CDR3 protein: CASSEKGENSPLHF; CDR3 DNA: TGTGCCAGCAGTGAAAAGGGTGAGAATTCACCCCTCCACTTT
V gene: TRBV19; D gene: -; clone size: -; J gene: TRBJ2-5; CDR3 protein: CASSRQYQQRETQYF; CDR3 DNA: TGTGCCAGTAGCAGACAGTACCAACAACGAGAGACCCAGTACTTC
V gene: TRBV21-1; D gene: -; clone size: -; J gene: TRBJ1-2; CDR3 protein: CASSKAGGSNYGYTF; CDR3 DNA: TGTGCCAGCAGCAAAGCAGGTGGCTCAAACTATGGCTACACCTTC
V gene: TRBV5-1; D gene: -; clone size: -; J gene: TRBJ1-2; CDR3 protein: CASTKTAANSDGYTF; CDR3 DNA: TGCGCCAGCACGAAGACAGCTGCTAATTCCGATGGCTACACCTTC
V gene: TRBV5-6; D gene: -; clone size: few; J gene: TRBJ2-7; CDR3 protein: CASSLSGYEQYF; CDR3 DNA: TGTGCCAGCAGCTTGTCAGGGTACGAGCAGTACTTC
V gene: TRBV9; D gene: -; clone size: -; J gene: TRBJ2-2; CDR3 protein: CASSVDGTANTGELFF; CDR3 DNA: TGTGCCAGCAGCGTAGACGGGACGGCGAACACCGGGGAGCTGTTTTTT
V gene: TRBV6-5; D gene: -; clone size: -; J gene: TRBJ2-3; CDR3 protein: CATRQSTDTQYF; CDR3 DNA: TGTGCCACCAGACAAAGTACAGATACGCAGTATTTT
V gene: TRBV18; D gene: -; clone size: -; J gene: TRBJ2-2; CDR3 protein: CASSPRSDTGELFF; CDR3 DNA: TGTGCCAGCTCACCACGGTCAGACACCGGGGAGCTGTTTTTT